The rows below give T cell receptor beta chains drawn from one sample of a study of CXCR3-negative and CXCR3-positive naive CD8 T cells. Each CDR3 protein gets one entry in TCRdb, which reprocessed the 5' RACE reads and gives no DNA. The data include some 41,000 distinct CDR3 sequences; the top ten clones carry around 1.9%. The sequenced sample was naive CXCR3- CD8+ T cells from blood. All receptors come from a human donor in good health. Some clones in this sample may be carry-over from other donors' samples. Both conserved end residues are part of each CDR3. Some rows have no size entry. The others give once, few or many, or a class for an expanded clone.

clone size,V gene,J gene,CDR3 protein
-,TRBV28,TRBJ2-3,CASSLTGGADTQYF
-,TRBV27,TRBJ2-7,CASSRTAVGEQYF
-,TRBV7-6,TRBJ1-2,CASSLAPRRHYGYTF
-,TRBV28,TRBJ2-7,CASSLENPYEQYF
-,TRBV12-3/TRBV12-4,TRBJ1-1,CASSTQGRGTEAFF
medium-sized,TRBV4-3,TRBJ2-1,CASSPGDPASSYNEQFF
-,TRBV5-6,TRBJ2-4,CASSTEASKNIQYF
-,TRBV6-1,TRBJ1-1,CASSSGQFPEAFF
-,TRBV6-1,TRBJ2-7,CASSVGDSSYEQYF
-,TRBV6-6,TRBJ1-1,CASSGLPGQLNTEAFF
-,TRBV28,TRBJ2-1,CASSLPAGEQFF
-,TRBV9,TRBJ2-1,CASSASGTSSYNEQFF
-,TRBV13,TRBJ2-7,CASSLGGYHSYEQYF
-,TRBV9,TRBJ1-1,CASSVQGAPTFNTEAFF
medium-sized,TRBV7-6,TRBJ1-1,CASSFRGVPEAFF
-,TRBV20-1,TRBJ2-1,CSARGTGGGNNEQFF
-,TRBV18,TRBJ1-1,CASSLRTGPYTEAFF
-,TRBV14,TRBJ2-1,CASSQVGNGGAYNEQFF
-,TRBV6-2/TRBV6-3,TRBJ1-3,CASSYSTGNTIYF
-,TRBV28,TRBJ1-1,CASRTQRQGVPEAFF
-,TRBV20-1,TRBJ2-3,CSARDRASGDSDTQYF
-,TRBV6-6,TRBJ1-4,CASSSGGEKLFF
-,TRBV11-2,TRBJ2-7,CASSRLAGDTYEQYF
-,TRBV25-1,TRBJ2-1,CASSPHGARLYNEQFF
medium-sized,TRBV2,TRBJ2-1,CASRIRGSHNEQFF
-,TRBV5-5,TRBJ2-7,CASRQRDGPYEQYF
-,TRBV6-6,TRBJ2-7,CASRGQGTAYEQYF
-,TRBV29-1,TRBJ2-5,CSVDRGVQETQYF
-,TRBV7-9,TRBJ1-1,CASSLTGGEAFF
-,TRBV4-3,TRBJ2-1,CASSHTGSGPPAYNEQFF
-,TRBV2,TRBJ1-5,CASAVTTNQPQHF
-,TRBV28,TRBJ2-5,CASSFTGGYEETQYF
-,TRBV29-1,TRBJ2-7,CSAWGGTGTDEQYF
-,TRBV4-1,TRBJ1-5,CASSQATGWGNQPQHF
-,TRBV10-3,TRBJ2-7,CAISPTGGFYEQYF
-,TRBV29-1,TRBJ2-7,CSVEEGGGPSHEQYF
-,TRBV27,TRBJ1-6,CASSPTGFANSPLHF
-,TRBV24-1,TRBJ2-1,CATSDSGGNEQFF
-,TRBV7-6,TRBJ2-2,CASSLTGSNTGELFF
-,TRBV12-3/TRBV12-4,TRBJ2-7,CASSARGSWEQYF
-,TRBV20-1,TRBJ2-1,CSAKGYGYTYNEQFF
-,TRBV5-1,TRBJ2-7,CASSLPDPYEQYF
-,TRBV24-1,TRBJ2-1,CATSDLSGGSEQFF
-,TRBV12-5,TRBJ2-3,CASGSGTSGPWYTQYF
-,TRBV9,TRBJ2-5,CASSQWGPPYQETQYF
-,TRBV6-5,TRBJ2-7,CASSDPGYEQYF
-,TRBV12-3/TRBV12-4,TRBJ2-6,CASSFGNSGANVLTF
-,TRBV29-1,TRBJ2-2,CSVSRGAETGELFF
-,TRBV7-8,TRBJ1-5,CASSTLDSNQPQHF
-,TRBV29-1,TRBJ2-2,CSVARQGGTGELFF
medium-sized,TRBV5-5,TRBJ1-1,CASSLEGGNTEAFF
-,TRBV7-3,TRBJ2-3,CASSLTGTDTQYF
-,TRBV2,TRBJ2-1,CASSVGRNEQFF
-,TRBV9,TRBJ2-7,CASSPTGTPYEQYF
-,TRBV6-5,TRBJ2-3,CASRPGGGKPTDTQYF
-,TRBV20-1,TRBJ2-7,CSAREMGTYEQYF
-,TRBV20-1,TRBJ1-2,CSARDSAYYGYTF
-,TRBV4-1,TRBJ2-7,CASSPGALDEQYF
-,TRBV12-3/TRBV12-4,TRBJ2-1,CASRSGTAYNEQFF